A selection of T cell receptor beta chains follows, all from one sample in a study of blood T cell repertoires in COVID-19. Profiled with immunoSEQ multiplex PCR; TCRdb holds only in-frame clones, not every one. The data contain about 220,000 clones, around four fifths of them singletons. Sequencing input: peripheral blood. The receptors come from a woman in her sixties or seventies who had recovered from COVID-19. CDR3s include the opening cysteine and the closing phenylalanine or tryptophan. The order of the fields is clone size, J gene, D gene, V gene, CDR3 protein, CDR3 DNA. A D gene is named only where the DNA matches it firmly. Part of the rows lack a size; the others show once, few, many or a class for expanded clones.

size: -; J: TRBJ2-1; D: TRBD2; V: TRBV7-3; CDR3: CASRSSGGARNEQFF; DNA: TGTGCCAGCAGATCTAGCGGGGGGGCTCGGAATGAGCAGTTCTTC
size: -; J: TRBJ2-7; D: -; V: TRBV10-3; CDR3: CAISESQGPYEQYF; DNA: TGTGCCATCAGTGAATCTCAGGGTCCCTACGAGCAGTACTTC
size: -; J: TRBJ2-5; D: TRBD2; V: TRBV25-1; CDR3: CASSESLAGEETQYF; DNA: TGTGCCAGCAGTGAATCCCTAGCGGGGGAGGAGACCCAGTACTTC
size: -; J: TRBJ2-3; D: -; V: TRBV6-2/TRBV6-3; CDR3: CASSSPTGESTDTQYF; DNA: TGTGCCAGCAGCTCACCGACGGGGGAGAGCACAGATACGCAGTATTTT
size: once; J: TRBJ1-1; D: -; V: TRBV21-1; CDR3: CASSKVATAGEDTEAFF; DNA: TGTGCCAGCAGCAAAGTAGCGACGGCTGGGGAGGACACTGAAGCTTTCTTT
size: -; J: TRBJ2-2; D: TRBD1; V: TRBV9; CDR3: CASSAQAGTGPTGELFF; DNA: TGTGCCAGCAGCGCCCAAGCCGGGACAGGGCCCACCGGGGAGCTGTTTTTT
size: -; J: TRBJ1-2; D: -; V: TRBV4-3; CDR3: CASSQGVQRVYGYTF; DNA: TGCGCCAGCAGCCAAGGAGTTCAGAGGGTCTATGGCTACACCTTC
size: once; J: TRBJ2-1; D: TRBD2; V: TRBV7-3; CDR3: CASSPSAGGINEQFF; DNA: TGTGCCAGCAGCCCTTCAGCGGGGGGCATTAATGAGCAGTTCTTC
size: -; J: TRBJ1-5; D: -; V: TRBV19; CDR3: CASSIGQTLYSNQPQHF; DNA: TGTGCCAGTAGTATTGGACAGACCCTTTATAGCAATCAGCCCCAGCATTTT
size: -; J: TRBJ2-5; D: TRBD2; V: TRBV4-3; CDR3: CASAPVTSGGAQTQYF; DNA: TGCGCCAGCGCCCCCGTAACGAGCGGGGGGGCACAGACCCAGTACTTC
size: -; J: TRBJ2-3; D: TRBD1; V: TRBV7-2; CDR3: CASSDRAGDTQYF; DNA: TGTGCCAGCAGCGACAGGGCCGGAGATACGCAGTATTTT
size: -; J: TRBJ1-2; D: TRBD1; V: TRBV10-3; CDR3: CAISETGTGLDGYTF; DNA: TGTGCCATCAGTGAAACCGGGACAGGTTTGGACGGCTACACCTTC
size: -; J: TRBJ1-2; D: TRBD1; V: TRBV3-1/TRBV3-2; CDR3: CASSRDRGFYGYTF; DNA: TGTGCCAGCAGCCGGGACAGGGGTTTCTATGGCTACACCTTC
size: once; J: TRBJ2-1; D: TRBD1; V: TRBV7-9; CDR3: CASSPYPQGSKSYNEQFF; DNA: TGTGCCAGCAGCCCCTACCCACAGGGGTCGAAATCCTACAATGAGCAGTTCTTC
size: -; J: TRBJ2-3; D: TRBD1; V: TRBV9; CDR3: CASSVADRGADTQYF; DNA: TGTGCCAGCAGCGTAGCCGACAGGGGTGCAGATACGCAGTATTTT
size: -; J: TRBJ2-5; D: -; V: TRBV20-1; CDR3: CSARASETQYF; DNA: TGCAGTGCTAGAGCCAGTGAGACCCAGTACTTC
size: -; J: TRBJ1-2; D: -; V: TRBV18; CDR3: CASSPPGRGSGYTF; DNA: TGTGCCAGCTCACCACCGGGCAGGGGCAGTGGCTACACCTTC
size: -; J: TRBJ2-7; D: TRBD1; V: TRBV5-1; CDR3: CASSLSGQGSYEQYF; DNA: TGCGCCAGCAGCTTATCGGGACAGGGCTCCTACGAGCAGTACTTC
size: once; J: TRBJ1-5; D: -; V: TRBV6-4; CDR3: CPGGADQPQHF; DNA: TGTCCTGGCGGGGCGGATCAGCCCCAGCATTTT
size: -; J: TRBJ2-2; D: -; V: TRBV11-3; CDR3: CASSRAGELFF; DNA: TGTGCCAGCAGCCGCGCCGGGGAGCTGTTTTTT
size: once; J: TRBJ2-1; D: -; V: TRBV6-5; CDR3: CASRGDSAREQFF; DNA: TGTGCCAGCAGGGGGGACTCCGCAAGAGAGCAGTTCTTC
size: -; J: TRBJ1-1; D: -; V: TRBV6-5; CDR3: CASSPTGTTEAFF; DNA: TGTGCCAGCAGTCCTACAGGGACCACTGAAGCTTTCTTT
size: -; J: TRBJ1-1; D: -; V: TRBV5-1; CDR3: CASSLDTRGAGTEAFF; DNA: TGCGCCAGCAGCTTGGATACCAGGGGCGCGGGTACTGAAGCTTTCTTT
size: -; J: TRBJ1-6; D: -; V: TRBV30; CDR3: CAWSAERNSPLHF; DNA: TGTGCCTGGAGTGCGGAGAGGAATTCACCCCTCCACTTT
size: -; J: TRBJ2-7; D: TRBD1; V: TRBV10-1; CDR3: CASSAGTGGDEQYF; DNA: TGCGCCAGCAGTGCCGGGACAGGTGGGGACGAGCAGTACTTC
size: -; J: TRBJ2-3; D: TRBD2; V: TRBV15; CDR3: CATSSLAGVLDTQYF; DNA: TGTGCCACCAGCAGCCTAGCGGGGGTACTAGATACGCAGTATTTT
size: -; J: TRBJ2-2; D: -; V: TRBV19; CDR3: CASSITRIELFF; DNA: TGTGCCAGTAGTATCACTAGGATTGAGCTGTTTTTT
size: once; J: TRBJ1-4; D: -; V: TRBV9; CDR3: CASSPQGAIATNEKLFF; DNA: TGTGCCAGCAGCCCACAAGGGGCTATCGCAACTAATGAAAAACTGTTTTTT
size: few; J: TRBJ1-5; D: TRBD1; V: TRBV5-1; CDR3: CASSPGTDNQPQHF; DNA: TGCGCCAGCAGCCCTGGGACAGACAATCAGCCCCAGCATTTT
size: -; J: TRBJ2-2; D: -; V: TRBV28; CDR3: CASSFRGVYTGELFF; DNA: TGTGCCAGCAGTTTCAGGGGCGTATACACCGGGGAGCTGTTTTTT
size: few; J: TRBJ2-1; D: TRBD2; V: TRBV14; CDR3: CASSPYLSSGGDNEQFF; DNA: TGTGCCAGCAGCCCTTATCTGTCCAGCGGGGGGGACAATGAGCAGTTCTTC
size: -; J: TRBJ1-4; D: -; V: TRBV27; CDR3: CASSPGSNEKLFF; DNA: TGTGCCAGCAGCCCGGGGTCTAATGAAAAACTGTTTTTT
size: -; J: TRBJ1-2; D: TRBD1; V: TRBV6-4; CDR3: CASIPGEGAQNYGYTF; DNA: TGTGCCAGCATCCCCGGCGAGGGGGCGCAGAACTATGGCTACACCTTC
size: -; J: TRBJ2-5; D: TRBD1; V: TRBV7-2; CDR3: CASSQRGQGRIQETQYF; DNA: TGTGCCAGCAGCCAAAGGGGGCAGGGGAGAATCCAAGAGACCCAGTACTTC
size: -; J: TRBJ2-7; D: -; V: TRBV12-3/TRBV12-4; CDR3: CASSARQSYEQYF; DNA: TGTGCCAGCAGTGCACGACAGTCCTACGAGCAGTACTTC
size: -; J: TRBJ1-1; D: -; V: TRBV11-2; CDR3: CASSYLHGNTEAFF; DNA: TGTGCCAGCAGCTATCTTCACGGGAACACTGAAGCTTTCTTT
size: -; J: TRBJ2-3; D: TRBD2; V: TRBV5-1; CDR3: CASSLSFLLAAATQYF; DNA: TGCGCCAGCAGCTTGTCGTTCTTACTAGCGGCGGCTACGCAGTATTTT
size: -; J: TRBJ1-6; D: -; V: TRBV7-2; CDR3: CASSRLDNSPLHF; DNA: TGTGCCAGCAGTCGATTAGATAATTCACCCCTCCACTTT
size: -; J: TRBJ2-2; D: -; V: TRBV7-3; CDR3: CASSLTRDDTGELFF; DNA: TGTGCCAGCAGCTTAACGAGGGATGACACCGGGGAGCTGTTTTTT
size: -; J: TRBJ2-3; D: -; V: TRBV6-5; CDR3: CASRDPTSYTQYF; DNA: TGTGCCAGCAGGGATCCGACTAGTTATACGCAGTATTTT
size: -; J: TRBJ2-7; D: TRBD1; V: TRBV29-1; CDR3: CSAGPMGGTGAPYEQYF; DNA: TGCAGCGCAGGCCCGATGGGAGGGACAGGGGCTCCCTACGAGCAGTACTTC
size: -; J: TRBJ1-4; D: -; V: TRBV6-1; CDR3: CASSEVVFYGTNEKLFF; DNA: TGTGCCAGCAGTGAAGTAGTTTTTTACGGAACTAATGAAAAACTGTTTTTT
size: -; J: TRBJ2-5; D: -; V: TRBV11-1; CDR3: CASSLAAEETQYF; DNA: TGTGCCAGCAGCTTAGCGGCTGAAGAGACCCAGTACTTC
size: -; J: TRBJ1-2; D: -; V: TRBV5-1; CDR3: CASKAQGMGYGYTF; DNA: TGCGCCAGCAAGGCTCAGGGTATGGGCTATGGCTACACCTTC
size: -; J: TRBJ2-7; D: TRBD1; V: TRBV5-1; CDR3: CASRLAGTGADEQYF; DNA: TGCGCCAGCAGACTGGCTGGGACAGGGGCAGACGAGCAGTACTTC
size: -; J: TRBJ2-3; D: -; V: TRBV12-3/TRBV12-4; CDR3: CASSRDWDTQYF; DNA: TGTGCCAGCAGTCGAGACTGGGATACGCAGTATTTT
size: few; J: TRBJ1-4; D: -; V: TRBV3-1/TRBV3-2; CDR3: CASSQDWGRPGSNEKLFF; DNA: TGTGCCAGCAGCCAAGATTGGGGGCGTCCGGGGTCTAATGAAAAACTGTTTTTT
size: -; J: TRBJ1-5; D: TRBD1; V: TRBV6-6; CDR3: CASSPGTGGQPQHF; DNA: TGTGCCAGCAGTCCAGGGACAGGGGGTCAGCCCCAGCATTTT
size: once; J: TRBJ1-2; D: TRBD1; V: TRBV19; CDR3: CATSRDRGGYGYTF; DNA: TGTGCCACTTCGAGGGACAGGGGTGGATATGGCTACACCTTC
size: -; J: TRBJ1-1; D: -; V: TRBV6-5; CDR3: CASSYSGGGLTEAFF; DNA: TGTGCCAGCAGTTACTCGGGGGGTGGTTTGACTGAAGCTTTCTTT
size: -; J: TRBJ2-5; D: -; V: TRBV7-6; CDR3: CASSPRSAGAAFQETQYF; DNA: TGTGCCAGCAGCCCCCGGTCCGCAGGGGCCGCTTTCCAAGAGACCCAGTACTTC
size: -; J: TRBJ2-1; D: TRBD2; V: TRBV7-2; CDR3: CASSPWGGGAYNEQFF; DNA: TGTGCCAGCAGCCCCTGGGGCGGGGGAGCCTACAATGAGCAGTTCTTC
size: -; J: TRBJ1-3; D: -; V: TRBV7-6; CDR3: CASSRGGGRSGNTIYF; DNA: TGTGCCAGCAGCCGAGGTGGGGGCCGCTCTGGAAACACCATATATTTT
size: -; J: TRBJ2-5; D: TRBD2; V: TRBV7-9; CDR3: CASSFGGARETQYF; DNA: TGTGCCAGCAGCTTCGGGGGGGCCCGGGAGACCCAGTACTTC
size: -; J: TRBJ1-1; D: -; V: TRBV5-1; CDR3: CASKVVLNTEAFF; DNA: TGCGCCAGCAAAGTAGTTTTGAACACTGAAGCTTTCTTT
size: -; J: TRBJ2-1; D: -; V: TRBV6-2/TRBV6-3; CDR3: CASSYDSIDYNEQFF; DNA: TGTGCCAGCAGTTATGACTCAATTGACTACAATGAGCAGTTCTTC
size: -; J: TRBJ2-7; D: -; V: TRBV4-1; CDR3: CASSPRVVADTYEQYF; DNA: TGCGCCAGCAGCCCGCGAGTCGTAGCGGATACCTACGAGCAGTACTTC
size: -; J: TRBJ2-1; D: -; V: TRBV6-5; CDR3: CASSSSGGPYNEQFF; DNA: TGTGCCAGCAGTTCCAGTGGGGGCCCTTACAATGAGCAGTTCTTC
size: -; J: TRBJ2-7; D: -; V: TRBV2; CDR3: CASRRSYEQYF; DNA: TGTGCCAGCAGGAGGAGCTACGAGCAGTACTTC